Shown below are 19 T cell receptor beta chains from a single sample sequenced in a study of OX40 agonist ivuxolimab in advanced cancers. The data were produced by immunoSEQ multiplex PCR, yet TCRdb's version contains in-frame clones alone and is incomplete. The sample has around 70,000 clones; 81% are singletons. This specimen consisted of CD4+ or CD8+ T cells sorted from blood, obtained in a trial of the OX40 agonist ivuxolimab. Every receptor here comes from an adult with an advanced solid tumor such as melanoma, head and neck, liver or kidney cancer.

V gene TRBV4-3 combines with J gene TRBJ1-2, with 10 nucleotides matching TRBD1. Germline CDR1 reads LGHNA; CDR2 reads YSLEER. Germline trimming cut 3 bases from V and 8 bases from J; bases unmatched to any gene: 6. The CDR3 has 14 amino acids. In DNA form, the CDR3 reads TGCGCCAGCAGCCATGGAGACAGGGGGCTGGGCTACACCTTC. Translating gives CASSHGDRGLGYTF.

The chain couples TRBV2 to TRBJ1-2, with D possibly matching TRBD1 (5 bases). The CDR3 sequence is 14 residues long. The germline gives CDR1 SNHLY, CDR2 FYNNEI. V lost 4 bases and J lost 6, with 15 bases in between. The CDR3 nucleotides are TGTGCCAGCAGTGTGGGGCGACTGTCAAATGGCTACACCTTC. It translates to CASSVGRLSNGYTF.

The chain combines TRBV10-3 with TRBJ2-3, with 7 bases aligning to TRBD1. The V gene's germline CDR1 is ENHRY and CDR2 SYGVKD. Trimming took 5 bases from V and 0 from J; bases not matched to a gene: 5. CDR3 length equals 15 residues. For the CDR3, the DNA is TGTGCCATCAGTAGGGGACAGCCCAGCACAGATACGCAGTATTTT. Amino acids: CAISRGQPSTDTQYF.

The chain is built from TRBV6-6 and TRBJ1-4; a possible D gene is TRBD1 (6 bases). V was shortened by 6 bases and J by 4 bases, with 12 bases between the two germline ends. In germline, CDR1 is MNHNY, CDR2 SVGAGI (reference sequence). CDR3 length equals 14 residues. The CDR3 nucleotides read TGTGCCAGCAGATTCAGGGGAATTAATGAAAAACTGTTTTTT. Its protein product is CASRFRGINEKLFF.

The chain uses TRBV2 and TRBJ1-2; D gene ambiguous. Trimming stripped 8 bases from V and 2 bases from J, with 12 bases between. Germline V lookup: CDR1 SNHLY, CDR2 FYNNEI. CDR3 length equals 13 residues. The CDR3 bases are TGTGCCAGCTTCGCCCCACGCAACTATGGCTACACCTTC. It codes for CASFAPRNYGYTF.

The chain couples TRBV30 to TRBJ1-2, with 8 nucleotides matching TRBD1. CDR3 length equals 15 residues. Germline V CDR1 and CDR2: GTSNPN, SVGIG (reference sequence). The J segment lost 8 bases and the V segment lost 0 bases, leaving 11 bases of the junction unmatched. CDR3 sequence: CAWSVLFDRGGGYTF. CDR3 in DNA: TGTGCCTGGAGTGTTCTTTTCGACAGGGGCGGCGGCTACACCTTC.

The chain links TRBV6-6 to TRBJ1-1; maybe TRBD1 (5 bases). Germline CDR1 reads MNHNY; CDR2 reads SVGAGI (reference sequence). The CDR3 length is 15 residues. Trimming shortened V by 6 bases and J by 1 base, and 15 bases separated the two germline ends. The CDR3 coding sequence is TGTGCCAGCAGCGACCCGTCGGGGGGGAACACTGAAGCTTTCTTT. Translated: CASSDPSGGNTEAFF.

The gene calls are TRBV4-1 and TRBJ2-5; 11 nucleotides agree with TRBD2. Per the germline V gene, CDR1 is MGHRA and CDR2 is YSYEKL. J gave up 2 bases and V 2 bases, and 10 bases lay outside the gene matches. This CDR3 region has 18 residues. CDR3 protein: CASSQSSGGSKEQETQYF. The CDR3 nucleotides read TGCGCCAGCAGCCAATCTAGCGGGGGGAGTAAAGAGCAAGAGACCCAGTACTTC.

This clone has a count of ten or more. The chain recombines TRBV5-1 with TRBJ1-1; D unresolved. Germline V gives CDR1 SGHRS, CDR2 YFSETQ. With 0 bases removed from V and 0 bases from J, the gap between germline ends came to 9 bases. This CDR3 is built from 15 residues. The CDR3 DNA is TGCGCCAGCAGCTTGGATCTGGGGATGAACACTGAAGCTTTCTTT. It specifies CASSLDLGMNTEAFF. The whole variable domain, remainder taken from reference TRBV5-1 and TRBJ1-1, is KAGVTQTPRYLIKTRGQQVTLSCSPISGHRSVSWYQQTPGQGLQFLFEYFSETQRNKGNFPGRFSGRQFSNSRSEMNVSTLELGDSALYLCASSLDLGMNTEAFFGQGTRLTVV.

The gene calls are TRBV7-7 and TRBJ2-5, with 8 nucleotides matching TRBD2. This CDR3 region has 12 residues. The germline V gene has CDR1 SSHAT and CDR2 FNYEAQ (reference sequence). CDR3 sequence (DNA): TGTGCTTGCGGGGGGTGGCAAGAGACCCAGTACTTC. Protein sequence: CACGGWQETQYF.

V gene TRBV7-9 combines with J gene TRBJ1-1, with D possibly matching TRBD1 (6 bases). V lost 3 bases and J 1 base, leaving 12 bases between the germline ends. CDR1 and CDR2 from the germline V gene are SEHNR and FQNEAQ (reference sequence). The CDR3 consists of 15 residues. Here the CDR3 DNA reads TGTGCCAGCAGCTTGGGAACAGGGTGGAACACTGAAGCTTTCTTT. Protein sequence: CASSLGTGWNTEAFF. Full variable domain (outside the CDR3, taken from reference TRBV7-9 and TRBJ1-1): DTGVSQNPRHKITKRGQNVTFRCDPISEHNRLYWYRQTLGQGPEFLTYFQNEAQLEKSRLLSDRFSAERPKGSFSTLEIQRTEQGDSAMYLCASSLGTGWNTEAFFGQGTRLTVV.

The chain uses TRBV6-5 and TRBJ2-2, with unresolved D. Trimming cost V 1 base and J 4 bases, with 7 bases left between them. Germline V gives CDR1 MNHEY, CDR2 SVGAGI. The CDR3 contains 14 residues. The CDR3: CASSYLKGTGELFF. The CDR3 DNA is TGTGCCAGCAGTTACTTGAAGGGCACCGGGGAGCTGTTTTTT.

The V gene is TRBV7-8, the J gene TRBJ2-5, with 9 bases matching TRBD1. The CDR3 is 15 residues long. Germline CDR1 reads SGHVS; CDR2 reads FQNEAQ. V was clipped by 5 bases and J by 5 bases; unmatched bases: 9. The CDR3 is CASSPWDRVRETQYF. The CDR3 nucleotides read TGTGCCAGCAGCCCCTGGGACAGGGTAAGGGAGACCCAGTACTTC.

The chain is built from TRBV7-2 and TRBJ1-1, with 10 bases fitting TRBD1. This CDR3 is built from 14 residues. The V gene end was trimmed by 6 bases and the J gene end by 7 bases; junction bases not matched to a gene: 8. CDR1 is SGHTA and CDR2 is FQGNSA in the germline V gene. CDR3 amino acids: CASSLTGGMGEAFF. The DNA of the CDR3 is TGTGCCAGCAGTTTGACAGGGGGCATGGGTGAAGCTTTCTTT.

J is TRBJ2-3 and V is TRBV29-1; D tentatively reads TRBD1 or TRBD2 (5 bases each). Germline V gene sequence: CDR1 SQVTM, CDR2 ANQGSEA. The CDR3 has 13 amino acids. V lost 3 bases and J 3 bases, leaving 10 bases between the germline ends. This chain's CDR3 is CSVDRDPTDTQYF. The CDR3 coding sequence is TGCAGCGTTGACAGGGACCCAACAGATACGCAGTATTTT.

The chain links TRBV2 to TRBJ1-6, with 10 nucleotides matching TRBD1. The ends lost 4 bases at V and 8 bases at J; junction bases unmatched: 8. Germline-derived CDR1 and CDR2 are SNHLY and FYNNEI. This CDR3 contains 16 residues. CDR3 amino acids: CASSVGTGETDSPLHF. The CDR3 DNA reads as TGTGCCAGCAGTGTAGGGACAGGGGAAACAGATTCACCCCTCCACTTT.

The chain couples TRBV10-3 to TRBJ2-5; TRBD1 aligns across 10 bases. The trim removed 10 bases at V and 11 bases at J, leaving 13 bases unmatched. Per germline, CDR1 ENHRY and CDR2 SYGVKD. The CDR3 runs to 13 residues. The CDR3 region has the DNA TGTGCCACGGGGACAGGGGTGGAGGAGGGTCAGTACTTC. This codes for CATGTGVEEGQYF.

This clone appeared a single time. The chain has TRBV6-6 and TRBJ2-7; the match to TRBD1 covers 10 bases. Germline V lookup: CDR1 MNHNY, CDR2 SVGAGI (reference sequence). The CDR3 length is 14 residues. J gave up 5 bases and V 6 bases, and 7 bases lay outside the gene matches. CDR3 in DNA: TGTGCCAGCAGCCGGGACAGGGGATCGGACGAGCAGTACTTC. This gives the protein CASSRDRGSDEQYF.

The chain employs TRBV19 and TRBJ2-1; 9 nucleotides match TRBD1. The CDR3 loop spans 16 amino acids. The V segment lost 5 bases and the J segment 3 bases; nucleotides outside the gene matches: 8. Per germline, CDR1 LNHDA and CDR2 SQIVND (reference sequence). The CDR3 region is CASSVIVTGGYNEQFF. In DNA, the CDR3 is TGTGCCAGTAGTGTCATCGTGACAGGGGGCTACAATGAGCAGTTCTTC.